This T cell receptor beta chain emerged from a study of memory CD4+ T cells and cytomegalovirus serostatus. Study at large: Donors were healthy Belgian adults, some 10 CMV seropositive and 24 seronegative. Study-level points and caveats: The CMV-associated TCR signature appears largely within the CD4+ memory repertoire.

Note on this clone: What it binds is unknown.

The germline gives CDR1 SGHRS, CDR2 YFSETQ. V lost 4 bases and J lost 0, with 8 bases in between. The CDR3 contains 14 residues. Single viable CD3+CD4+CD8-CD45RO+ cells were sorted as the memory CD4+ T cells. Total CD4+ T cells were enriched by CD4 positive selection. Data came from immunoSEQ multiplex PCR; TCRdb stores just in-frame clones and leaves some out. The profile covers about 61,000 clones, with 80% to 85% appearing a single time and about 0.95% taken by the ten largest. Source material: memory CD4+ T cells from blood. The chain couples TRBV5-1 to TRBJ1-3; no firm D call. This TCR was sampled from an adult in good health and CMV-seronegative. In DNA form, the CDR3 reads TGCGCCAGCAGCAGCGCGGCCTCTGGAAACACCATATATTTT. This encodes CASSSAASGNTIYF.